This T cell receptor beta chain is from a study of control samples from healthy donors and cancer patients. Sequencing used immunoSEQ multiplex PCR; TCRdb keeps in-frame clones, though not all of them. The sample yields 110,000 to 150,000 clones, around 86% seen once. The CDR3 has 11 amino acids. Germline values: CDR1 MDHEN, CDR2 SYDVKM. The V gene lost 8 bases and the J gene lost 8 bases, with 9 bases spanning the gap. This clone was counted a single time. This rearrangement joins TRBV28 to TRBJ1-4; D unresolved. This TCR came from a man under 40 in good health. Sequenced: blood. The CDR3, as DNA: TGTGCCAGCCGCCGAGAGGAAAAACTGTTTTTT. It yields the protein CASRREEKLFF.